Listed below are T cell receptor beta chains from one sample, sequenced in a study of OX40 agonist ivuxolimab in advanced cancers. The protocol was immunoSEQ multiplex PCR, while the TCRdb copy is restricted to in-frame clones and leaves out a portion. This repertoire shows 65,000 to 85,000 clones, over 80% found once; its top ten account for roughly 2%. This specimen was CD4+ or CD8+ T cells sorted from blood, taken in a trial of the OX40 agonist ivuxolimab. Every receptor here comes from an adult with an advanced solid tumor such as melanoma, head and neck, liver or kidney cancer. The CDR3 runs from the conserved cysteine through the conserved F or W. A D gene is named only where the DNA matches it firmly. Part of the rows lack a size; the others show once, few, many or a class for expanded clones.

d_call,j_call,clone_size,v_call,cdr3_nt,cdr3_aa
TRBD2,TRBJ2-5,-,TRBV4-2,TGTGCCAGCAGCCCAGGACTAGCGGGGGCTCAAGAGACCCAGTACTTC,CASSPGLAGAQETQYF
TRBD2,TRBJ2-2,-,TRBV30,TGTGCCTGGACCGGGACTAGCGCCGGGGAGCTGTTTTTT,CAWTGTSAGELFF
TRBD1,TRBJ1-1,-,TRBV6-1,TGTGCCAGCAGGGGACAGCCCTCTGGGAACACTGAAGCTTTCTTT,CASRGQPSGNTEAFF
-,TRBJ1-6,-,TRBV7-9,TGTGCCAGCAGCATGGGTCTTCGGGATTCACCCCTCCACTTT,CASSMGLRDSPLHF
-,TRBJ1-5,-,TRBV6-5,TGTGCCAGCAGTTACTCTCGGGGAAACCAGCCCCAGCATTTT,CASSYSRGNQPQHF
-,TRBJ2-1,few,TRBV9,TGTGCCAGCAGCGTAGTCGTCGGGAGAGGGAGGAATGAGCAGTTCTTC,CASSVVVGRGRNEQFF
TRBD2,TRBJ2-2,-,TRBV30,TGTGCCTGGTCAGGGAGGGCCAGGACCGGGGAGCTGTTTTTT,CAWSGRARTGELFF
-,TRBJ2-4,-,TRBV21-1,TGTGCCAGCAGCAAAGATTCGAAAAACATTCAGTACTTC,CASSKDSKNIQYF
-,TRBJ1-2,few,TRBV19,TGTGCCAGTAGTATACGTAGAAGCTATGGCTACACCTTC,CASSIRRSYGYTF
TRBD2,TRBJ2-3,-,TRBV7-9,TGTGCCAGCAGCTTAGGTCCAGCGGGAGGGCAGGATACGCAGTATTTT,CASSLGPAGGQDTQYF
-,TRBJ1-5,-,TRBV2,TGTGCCAGCAAGCAGGGCAGCAATCAGCCCCAGCATTTT,CASKQGSNQPQHF
-,TRBJ1-4,-,TRBV19,TGTGCCTCGGGGGAAAAACTGTTTTTT,CASGEKLFF
-,TRBJ2-3,-,TRBV9,TGTGCCAGCAGCGTATTAAGTACCCCAGATACGCAGTATTTT,CASSVLSTPDTQYF
TRBD1,TRBJ2-1,-,TRBV5-1,TGCGCCAGCAGCCTAATCAGGGGGCCGGGTGAGCAGTTCTTC,CASSLIRGPGEQFF
-,TRBJ2-7,-,TRBV5-5,TGTGCCAGCAGCTCCGGGGGCTACGAGCAGTACTTC,CASSSGGYEQYF
TRBD1,TRBJ1-2,-,TRBV27,TGTGCCAGCACCCCCTCGGACAGGGAGGGCTATGGCTACACCTTC,CASTPSDREGYGYTF
TRBD1,TRBJ2-1,-,TRBV4-1,TGCGCCAGCAGCCCGGGACGACAGGGCTACAATGAGCAGTTCTTC,CASSPGRQGYNEQFF
-,TRBJ2-2,-,TRBV7-9,TGTGCCAGCAGAGTCGAGGGCGGGGAGCTGTTTTTT,CASRVEGGELFF
-,TRBJ1-2,once,TRBV6-1,TGTGCCAGCAGTGAAGCGCGAGGGGCTGGGGGCTACACCTTC,CASSEARGAGGYTF
-,TRBJ1-1,once,TRBV7-6,TGTGCCAGCAGCTTAGCCCCTAAGTCGAACACTGAAGCTTTCTTT,CASSLAPKSNTEAFF
-,TRBJ1-3,-,TRBV4-1,TGCGCCAGCAGCCAAGATGGAAGGGACGGATTCTCTGGAAACACCATATATTTT,CASSQDGRDGFSGNTIYF
TRBD1,TRBJ1-1,-,TRBV19,TGTGCCAGTAGTAAAGACAGGGCGAACACTGAAGCTTTCTTT,CASSKDRANTEAFF
TRBD2,TRBJ2-1,-,TRBV7-6,TGTGCCAGCAGCGAATTCCCTAGCGGGGGGGAGCAGTTCTTC,CASSEFPSGGEQFF
-,TRBJ1-1,-,TRBV11-3,TGTGCCAGCAGCTCCCGAGGGATCGGTGAAGCTTTCTTT,CASSSRGIGEAFF
TRBD1,TRBJ1-5,-,TRBV19,TGTGCCAGTAGTAGCGGACAGGCCCCAGGGCCCCAGCATTTT,CASSSGQAPGPQHF
-,TRBJ1-2,-,TRBV6-1,TGTGCCAGCAGTGAAGGTCGTCAATCGGGCGGCTACACCTTC,CASSEGRQSGGYTF
-,TRBJ2-1,-,TRBV7-3,TGTGCCAGCAGCTCTGACAAATTGGTTGGTGAGCAGTTCTTC,CASSSDKLVGEQFF
-,TRBJ2-1,-,TRBV5-1,TGCGCCAGCAGCTCGACTAGTTTCAATGAGCAGTTCTTC,CASSSTSFNEQFF
TRBD1,TRBJ1-6,once,TRBV7-3,TGTGCCAGCAGCCCGGGACAGTTAGATTCACCCCTCCACTTT,CASSPGQLDSPLHF
-,TRBJ2-2,-,TRBV7-2,TGTGCCAGCGGGCTCATGGGCACCGGGGAGCTGTTTTTT,CASGLMGTGELFF
-,TRBJ2-5,-,TRBV5-4,TGTGCCAGTCGAGGGGTAGAAGAGACCCAGTACTTC,CASRGVEETQYF
-,TRBJ1-2,-,TRBV6-5,TGTGCCAGCAGTTACTCGACAGCTGACGTCTTTGATGGCTACACCTTC,CASSYSTADVFDGYTF
-,TRBJ2-1,once,TRBV15,TGTGCCACCAGCGAACCCGGGCTTCGTGAGCAGTTCTTC,CATSEPGLREQFF
-,TRBJ2-7,-,TRBV6-1,TGTGCCAGCAGTGAAGTTGGGCAGGGCCTCTACGAGCAGTACTTC,CASSEVGQGLYEQYF
TRBD1,TRBJ2-5,-,TRBV2,TGTGCCAGCACTGGACAGGGCTACCAAGAGACCCAGTACTTC,CASTGQGYQETQYF
TRBD1,TRBJ2-1,-,TRBV11-2,TGTGCCAGCACCTCGGACAGGGTCAATGAGCAGTTCTTC,CASTSDRVNEQFF
-,TRBJ1-5,-,TRBV5-4,TGTGCCAGCAGCTTGTGGGGGGAGGCTCAGCCCCAGCATTTT,CASSLWGEAQPQHF
TRBD1,TRBJ1-5,-,TRBV10-3,TGTGCCATCAGTGAGGGACAGGATCAGCCCCAGCATTTT,CAISEGQDQPQHF
-,TRBJ1-3,-,TRBV7-9,TGTGCCAGCAGCTTAGATGTTGGAAACACCATATATTTT,CASSLDVGNTIYF
-,TRBJ1-2,-,TRBV6-5,TGTGCCAGCAGTTCAGGATCCCGCGGCTACACCTTC,CASSSGSRGYTF
TRBD1,TRBJ2-5,-,TRBV18,TGTGCCAGCTCACCCGCCCCAAGGGACAGTTGGAAGACCCAGTACTTC,CASSPAPRDSWKTQYF
-,TRBJ2-3,-,TRBV7-8,TGTGCCAGCAGCTCTTTTAAGGACTCCAACACAGATACGCAGTATTTT,CASSSFKDSNTDTQYF
-,TRBJ2-3,once,TRBV14,TGTGCCAGCAGCCAAGATTGGGGCGGGACGCAGTATTTT,CASSQDWGGTQYF
TRBD1,TRBJ2-2,-,TRBV4-3,TGCGCCAGCAGCCAAGACAGGGGGATCCCCACCGGGGAGCTGTTTTTT,CASSQDRGIPTGELFF
-,TRBJ2-7,-,TRBV6-5,TGTGCCAGCAGTTACTCGGGCAGGGACTACGAGCAGTACTTC,CASSYSGRDYEQYF
-,TRBJ1-3,-,TRBV5-1,TGCGCCAGCAGCGGCGGCACAGGGGGAAACACCATATATTTT,CASSGGTGGNTIYF
-,TRBJ1-6,-,TRBV19,TGTGCCAGTAGGGCCGAGAGGGCGCCTAATTCACCCCTCCACTTT,CASRAERAPNSPLHF
TRBD1,TRBJ1-4,-,TRBV10-3,TGTGCCACGACAGGGGGCGACCAAGAAAAACTGTTTTTT,CATTGGDQEKLFF
-,TRBJ1-4,-,TRBV7-2,TGTGCCAGCAGCTTAGGGGGAGCAAATGAAAAACTGTTTTTT,CASSLGGANEKLFF
-,TRBJ1-6,-,TRBV7-9,TGTGCCAGCAGTCCTCGGACGGGAGGAAATTCACCCCTCCACTTT,CASSPRTGGNSPLHF
-,TRBJ2-3,-,TRBV11-2,TGTGCCAGCAGCTTAGCCCCGTTCGAACCTGGGGTAGATACGCAGTATTTT,CASSLAPFEPGVDTQYF
-,TRBJ2-5,once,TRBV10-1,TGCGCCAGCAGTGATGGGGGGCGATGGGAGACCCAGTACTTC,CASSDGGRWETQYF
-,TRBJ2-5,few,TRBV5-1,TGCGCCACCTACGGGGAGGGGGAAACCCAGTACTTC,CATYGEGETQYF
-,TRBJ2-2,-,TRBV7-7,TGTGCCAGCAGCTTATCCGGGCCCGGGAACACCGGGGAGCTGTTTTTT,CASSLSGPGNTGELFF